This T cell receptor beta chain appears in the sequencing data of a study of T cell repertoires in cytomegalovirus infection (dated by TCRdb to about 2019). For the study in its entirety: Donor HLA type was relevant to the analysis, as public TCR beta signatures indicated carriage of CMV infection together with the matching HLA type.

Including the terminal cysteine and phenylalanine, the CDR3 comprises 14 residues. Just the 42-base CDR3 DNA is kept, in frame starting at base 1. V is clipped by 4 bases and J by 5 bases, and the sequence between their germline boundaries is 12 bases long. The CDR1 and CDR2 encoded by the germline V gene (reference sequence) are LNHDA and SQIVND. On this clonotype itself: Its binding antigen is unknown. Per-nucleotide qualities are absent, and no much larger clonotype sits a single base away.

Sequencing was performed on an Illumina HiSeq 1500. TCRdb cleaned the public reads at Q25 with fastp, built clones with MiXCR and kept in-frame beta chains. When rows share a CDR3 protein, they turn into one entry using the most common DNA and genes. The sample table shows approximately 500,000 distinct CDR3 sequences, and 11% are seen once. Jointly, the top ten make up 10% of the sample. On the study overall, not on this receptor specifically: The ex vivo response was dominated by HLA-C-restricted CMV-specific TCR beta clonotypes, which also provided the single most frequent clonotype in two of eight donors. Cumulative frequency of public TCR beta family members discriminated carriers of CMV infection plus the relevant HLA type in this cohort and an independent 352-donor cohort.

Recombination joined TRBV19 with TRBJ2-1; D gene: possibly TRBD2, on 6 matching bases. Sequencing was done on a sample of PBMCs. The receptor's source is a human donor in good health (CMV status not recorded). Some clones in this sample may be carry-over from other donors' samples. The DNA sequence follows: TGTGCCAGTAGTACTGGACTAAATAACAATGAGCAGTTCTTC. It translates as CASSTGLNNNEQFF.